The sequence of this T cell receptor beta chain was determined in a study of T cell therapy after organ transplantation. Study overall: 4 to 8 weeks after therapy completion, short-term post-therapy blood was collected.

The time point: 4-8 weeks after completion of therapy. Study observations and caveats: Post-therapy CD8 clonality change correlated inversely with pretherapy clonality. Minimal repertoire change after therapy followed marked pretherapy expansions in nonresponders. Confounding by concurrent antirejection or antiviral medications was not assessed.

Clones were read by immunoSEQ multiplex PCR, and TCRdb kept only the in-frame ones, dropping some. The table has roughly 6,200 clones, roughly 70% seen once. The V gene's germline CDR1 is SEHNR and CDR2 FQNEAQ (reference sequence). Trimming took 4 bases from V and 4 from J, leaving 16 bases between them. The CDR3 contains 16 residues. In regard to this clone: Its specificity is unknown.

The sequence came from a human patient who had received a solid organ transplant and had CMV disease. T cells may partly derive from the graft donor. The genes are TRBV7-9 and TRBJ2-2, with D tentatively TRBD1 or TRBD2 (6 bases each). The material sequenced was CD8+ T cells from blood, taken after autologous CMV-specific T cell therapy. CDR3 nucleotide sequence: TGTGCCAGCAGCTCCCAGGAACAGGGAGGCACCGGGGAGCTGTTTTTT. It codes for CASSSQEQGGTGELFF.